Each of the 18 T cell receptor beta chains below was sequenced from the same sample in a study of regulatory T cells in long-lasting Graves disease. Sequencing libraries for TCR beta were prepared with iRepertoire HTBI primers and Arm-PCR of CDR3 regions. Each CDR3 protein is one row after TCRdb ran MiXCR on the multiplex PCR reads. Of more than 450,000 distinct CDR3 sequences listed, 12% are singletons. Described time point: newly diagnosed GD, antithyroid drugs for less than 3 months. With RNA extracted from PBMCs as input, the TCR library was made. The same data also went into a second study, on T cells in Graves' hyperthyroidism and ophthalmopathy.

The sequencing here drew on peripheral blood mononuclear cells (PBMCs), taken at new diagnosis, from a patient treated with antithyroid drugs. The receptors were gathered from a woman in her twenties or thirties with Graves disease.

The gene calls are TRBV11-2 and TRBJ2-3; TRBD1 aligns across 8 bases. The V and J ends lost 5 bases and 3 bases, in that order; junction bases with no gene match: 7. This CDR3 has 15 amino acids. Germline CDR1 reads SGHAT; CDR2 reads FQNNGV. The CDR3 nucleotides read TGTGCCAGCAGCAAACGTCGACAGGGGACAGATACGCAGTATTTT. As protein: CASSKRRQGTDTQYF.

The CDR3 nucleotides are TGTGCCAGCAGCTTAGTTAGCGGGAGGCGGCAGTACTTC. It encodes CASSLVSGRRQYF. The chain uses TRBV11-3 and TRBJ2-1, with 10 bases lining up with TRBD2. The J call may be in error: the DNA end matches TRBJ2-7 better. Germline V lookup: CDR1 SGHNT, CDR2 YENEEA. The CDR3 contains 13 residues.

This clonotype was counted at least ten times. The chain couples TRBV20-1 to TRBJ1-2; perhaps TRBD1 as D (5 bases). This CDR3 comprises 16 residues. The V end was cut by 2 bases, the J end by 2 bases, with 18 bases between. CDR1 is DFQATT and CDR2 is SNEGSKA in the germline V gene (reference sequence). In DNA, the CDR3 is TGCAGTGCTAGATCGCCAACAAGGGGAAGAAACTATGGCTACACCTTC. Its protein product is CSARSPTRGRNYGYTF.

This clonotype was seen a few times. The V gene is TRBV19, the J gene TRBJ2-1; 13 positions match TRBD2. The CDR3 is 16 amino acids. In germline, CDR1 is LNHDA, CDR2 SQIVND (reference sequence). The trim removed 4 bases at V and 4 bases at J, leaving 4 bases unmatched. The CDR3 bases are TGTGCCAGTAGTACCGGGACTAGCGGGACGTACAATGAGCAGTTCTTC. Encoded protein: CASSTGTSGTYNEQFF.

V usage is TRBV4-3 and J usage is TRBJ2-1; 8 bases fit TRBD2. The germline V gene has CDR1 LGHNA and CDR2 YSLEER. V gave up 4 bases and J gave up 10 bases; unmatched junction bases: 9. This CDR3 contains 14 residues. The CDR3 nucleotides read TGCGCCAGCAGCCCCTCGGGGGGGACTGGAGAGCAGTTCTTC. Translating gives CASSPSGGTGEQFF.

The sample holds a few counts of this clonotype. The genes are TRBV30 and TRBJ2-3; TRBD2 matches 8 bases. Germline V lookup: CDR1 GTSNPN, CDR2 SVGIG (reference sequence). CDR3 size: 15 residues. J gave up 6 bases and V 0 bases, and 8 bases lay outside the gene matches. The CDR3: CAWSVGGRGEDTQYF. CDR3 nucleotides: TGTGCCTGGAGTGTCGGGGGGCGGGGGGAGGATACGCAGTATTTT.

In its sample, this clonotype was seen a few times. The chain has TRBV15 and TRBJ1-5; a possible D gene is TRBD1 (6 bases). The CDR3 consists of 22 residues. With 0 bases removed from V and 2 bases from J, the gap between germline ends came to 29 bases. Looked up from germline, CDR1 is LNHNV and CDR2 is YYDKDF (reference sequence). CDR3 protein: CATSRDYRAAGPVAPGNQPQHF. CDR3 in DNA: TGTGCCACCAGCAGAGATTACAGGGCGGCAGGTCCCGTCGCACCCGGCAATCAGCCCCAGCATTTT.

This clonotype was detected ten times or more. This sequence joins TRBV28 and TRBJ2-2, with 8 bases fitting TRBD2. The CDR3 covers 17 residues. Looked up from germline, CDR1 is MDHEN and CDR2 is SYDVKM. J gave up 4 bases and V 6 bases, and 13 bases lay outside the gene matches. CDR3 nucleotide sequence: TGTGCCAGCAGCTCAGGTGGGGCGGGAGGACGCACCGGGGAGCTGTTTTTT. This gives the protein CASSSGGAGGRTGELFF.

The table lists this clonotype with many counts. The rearrangement joins TRBV6-1 to TRBJ2-7; 11 bases map to TRBD2. Germline loops: CDR1 MNHNS, CDR2 SASEGT. V lost 10 bases, J lost 3 bases, and 20 bases stayed unmatched. This CDR3 has 18 residues. This CDR3 is CAKEKVLAGGPEDYEQYF. For the CDR3, the DNA is TGTGCCAAGGAGAAGGTCTTAGCGGGAGGGCCGGAGGACTACGAGCAGTACTTC.

Of note for this clonotype: A junction boundary mismatches the germline segment, possibly from a read error. This chain joins TRBV19 and TRBJ2-5; 8 nucleotides line up with TRBD1. Germline lookup yields CDR1 LNHDA and CDR2 SQIVND (reference sequence). The CDR3 totals 14 residues. DNA for the CDR3: TGTGCCAGTAGTATAGGGACAGGGAAAGAGTCCCAGTACTTC. It is translated as CASSIGTGKESQYF.

This clonotype showed up just a few times. The chain joins TRBV13 to TRBJ2-7; 13 nucleotides agree with TRBD2. CDR1 and CDR2 from the germline V gene are PRHDT and FYEKMQ (reference sequence). The CDR3 is made up of 15 amino acids. Germline trimming cut 2 bases from V and 5 bases from J; bases unmatched to any gene: 3. This CDR3 reads CASSLRLAGGNEQYF. The CDR3 nucleotides are TGTGCCAGCAGCTTACGACTAGCGGGAGGAAACGAGCAGTACTTC.

This clonotype was observed many times. V usage is TRBV20-1 and J usage is TRBJ2-1, with 8 bases that match TRBD2. J lost 6 bases, V lost 3 bases, and 7 bases had no gene match. The germline CDR1 and CDR2 sequences are DFQATT and SNEGSKA (reference sequence). The CDR3 is 14 amino acids. The CDR3 DNA sequence: TGCAGTGCTAGGTTTCTAGCGGGTGCCAATGAGCAGTTCTTC. It is translated as CSARFLAGANEQFF.

Details on this clonotype: A much larger clone differs from this one at a single base, so this may be a read error. Likely a read error: the CDR3 ends without its conserved phenylalanine or tryptophan. V and J are TRBV6-2 or TRBV6-3 and TRBJ2-3; TRBD2 matches at 7 bases. CDR1 and CDR2 from the germline V gene are MNHEY and SVGEGT. The CDR3 loop spans 16 amino acids. V lost 10 bases to trimming and J lost 4 bases; unmatched junction nucleotides: 17. The CDR3 sequence: CATSRAAGRTADTQYI. CDR3 bases: TGTGCCACCAGCAGAGCTGCCGGGAGGACGGCAGATACGCAGTATATT.

This clonotype was counted a few times. In DNA form, the CDR3 reads TGCGCCAGCAGCCACATTTTAAAGGACACAGATACGCAGTATTTT. This encodes CASSHILKDTDTQYF. The chain uses TRBV4-3 and TRBJ2-3, with D hard to call. This CDR3 comprises 15 residues. V was shortened by 3 bases and J by 2 bases, with 12 bases between the two germline ends. CDR1 LGHNA and CDR2 YSLEER come from the germline V gene.

This clonotype was seen many times. V gene TRBV18 combines with J gene TRBJ1-4; 9 nucleotides align to TRBD1. The germline V gene encodes CDR1 KGHSH and CDR2 LQKENI. The CDR3 totals 13 residues. The ends lost 8 bases at V and 3 bases at J; junction bases unmatched: 1. DNA of the CDR3: TGTGCCAGCCGACAGGGGGCTAATGAAAAACTGTTTTTT. Translation gives CASRQGANEKLFF.

Ten or more counts support this clonotype. The chain employs TRBV12-3 or TRBV12-4 and TRBJ2-5; 10 bases agree with TRBD2. Trimming at V came to 5 bases and at J to 4 bases, leaving 22 bases not matched to a gene. This CDR3 region has 20 residues. The CDR3 loop reads CASSPRATFSSGSSSETQYF. The CDR3 nucleotides read TGTGCCAGCAGTCCACGAGCGACGTTTTCTAGCGGGAGTTCGTCAGAGACCCAGTACTTC.

The V and J genes are TRBV6-1 and TRBJ2-1; 15 bases line up with TRBD2. The V gene end was trimmed by 3 bases and the J gene end by 7 bases; junction bases not matched to a gene: 7. Germline CDR1 reads MNHNS; CDR2 reads SASEGT. The CDR3 loop spans 17 amino acids. The CDR3 protein is CASSDPGLAGGLNEQFF. CDR3 coding DNA: TGTGCCAGCAGTGATCCGGGACTAGCGGGAGGTTTGAATGAGCAGTTCTTC.

About this clonotype itself: A read error may produce the germline difference seen at one junction end. This chain connects TRBV6-5 to TRBJ2-3, with 7 nucleotides matching TRBD1. Germline values: CDR1 MNHEY, CDR2 SVGAGI. CDR3 length: 15 amino acids. CDR3 loop: CASSYGTARTDTQYF. In DNA form, the CDR3 reads TGTGCCAGCAGTTACGGGACAGCCCGCACAGATACACAGTATTTT.